The clone carrying this T cell receptor (beta chain) has only a few counts. This sample was included in a study of T-cell reconstitution after alpha-beta-depleted transplantation in children. With V trimmed by 4 bases and J by 6 bases, 6 bases remained unmatched. This CDR3 has 14 residues. Germline loops: CDR1 LGHNA, CDR2 YSLEER. Unique molecular identifiers featured in how the TCRbeta library was prepared. TCRdb ran MiXCR on the PCR reads and lists one entry per CDR3 protein. The repertoire consists of just over 70,000 distinct CDR3 sequences, with about 7.3% occurring once and the leading ten covering around 2.4%.

Sequenced material: PBMCs from the stem cell graft donor, taken from the stem cell graft. The receptor was derived from a human donor who donated a stem cell graft to a child with acute lymphoblastic leukemia. The rearrangement uses TRBV4-3 and TRBJ2-3; 8 nucleotides match TRBD2. The CDR3 bases are TGCGCCAGCAGCCTCGGGGGGGCCGGGGATACGCAGTATTTT. It translates to CASSLGGAGDTQYF.